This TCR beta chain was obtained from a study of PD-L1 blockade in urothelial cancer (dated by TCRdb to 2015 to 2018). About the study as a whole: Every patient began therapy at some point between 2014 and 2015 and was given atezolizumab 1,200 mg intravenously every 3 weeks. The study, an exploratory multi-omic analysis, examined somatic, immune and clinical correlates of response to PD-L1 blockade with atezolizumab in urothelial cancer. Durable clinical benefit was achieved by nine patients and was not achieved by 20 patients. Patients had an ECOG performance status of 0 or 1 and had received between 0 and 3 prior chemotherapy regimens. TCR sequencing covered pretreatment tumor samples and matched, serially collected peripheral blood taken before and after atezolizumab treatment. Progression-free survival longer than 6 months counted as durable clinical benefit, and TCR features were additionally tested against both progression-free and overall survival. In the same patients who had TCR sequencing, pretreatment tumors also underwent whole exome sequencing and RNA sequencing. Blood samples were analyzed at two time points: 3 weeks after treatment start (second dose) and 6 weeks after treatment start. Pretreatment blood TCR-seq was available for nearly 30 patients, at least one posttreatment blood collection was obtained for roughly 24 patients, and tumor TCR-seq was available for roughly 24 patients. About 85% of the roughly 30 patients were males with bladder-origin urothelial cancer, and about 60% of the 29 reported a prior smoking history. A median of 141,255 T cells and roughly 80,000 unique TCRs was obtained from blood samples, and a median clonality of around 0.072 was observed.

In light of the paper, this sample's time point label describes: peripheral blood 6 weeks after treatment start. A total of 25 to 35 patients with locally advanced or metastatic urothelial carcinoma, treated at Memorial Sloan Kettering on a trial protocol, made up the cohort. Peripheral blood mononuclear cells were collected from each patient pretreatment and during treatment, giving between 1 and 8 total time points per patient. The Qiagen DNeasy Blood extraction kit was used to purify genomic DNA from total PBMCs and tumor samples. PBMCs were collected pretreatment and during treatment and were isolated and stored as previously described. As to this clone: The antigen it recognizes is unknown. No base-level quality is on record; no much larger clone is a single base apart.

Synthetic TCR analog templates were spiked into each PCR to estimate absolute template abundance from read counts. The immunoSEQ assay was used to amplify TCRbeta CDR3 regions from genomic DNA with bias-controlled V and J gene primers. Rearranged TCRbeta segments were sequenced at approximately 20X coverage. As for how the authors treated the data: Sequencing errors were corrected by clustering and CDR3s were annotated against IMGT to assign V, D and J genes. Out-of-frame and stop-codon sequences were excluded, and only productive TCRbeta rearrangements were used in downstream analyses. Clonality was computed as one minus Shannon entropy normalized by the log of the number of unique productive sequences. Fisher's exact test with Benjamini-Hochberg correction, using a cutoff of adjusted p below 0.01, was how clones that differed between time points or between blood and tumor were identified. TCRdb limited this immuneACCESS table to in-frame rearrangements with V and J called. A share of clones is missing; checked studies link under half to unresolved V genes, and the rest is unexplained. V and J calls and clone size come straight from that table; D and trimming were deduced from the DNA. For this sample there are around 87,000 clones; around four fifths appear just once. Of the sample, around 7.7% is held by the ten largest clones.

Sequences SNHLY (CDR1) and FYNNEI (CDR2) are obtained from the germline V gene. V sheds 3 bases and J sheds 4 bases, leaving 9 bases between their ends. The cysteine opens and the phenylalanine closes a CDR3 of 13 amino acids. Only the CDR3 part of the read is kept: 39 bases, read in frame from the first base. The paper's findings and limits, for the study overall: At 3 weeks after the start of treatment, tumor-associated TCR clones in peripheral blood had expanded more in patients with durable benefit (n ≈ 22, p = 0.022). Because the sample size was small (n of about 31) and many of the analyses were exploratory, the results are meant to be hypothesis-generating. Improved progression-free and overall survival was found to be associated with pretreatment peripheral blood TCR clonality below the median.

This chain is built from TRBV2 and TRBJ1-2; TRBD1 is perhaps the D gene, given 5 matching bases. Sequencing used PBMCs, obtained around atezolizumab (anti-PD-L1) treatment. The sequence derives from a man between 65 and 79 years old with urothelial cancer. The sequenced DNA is TGTGCCAGCAGTGATCAGGGCTCCTATGGCTACACCTTC. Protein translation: CASSDQGSYGYTF.